This section outlines one T cell receptor (beta chain) sequence together with its context. Antigen unknown. This specimen comes from a study of T cells in Graves' hyperthyroidism and ophthalmopathy. Exclusion of a patient resulted from uncontrolled infection, other autoimmune disease, pregnancy or lactation. Germline V CDR1 and CDR2: SGHDT, YYEEEE. V was clipped by 1 base and J by 6 bases, with 10 bases between them. This CDR3 region has 14 residues. The CDR3 regions of TCR beta were amplified from RNA transcripts. The primer set for the first-round RT-PCR of the TCR CDR3 was HTBI. TCRdb fed the multiplex PCR reads into MiXCR, producing one record per CDR3 protein. The sample lists some 770,000 distinct CDR3 sequences, about a sixth seen once, with under 9.5% in the top ten. Overall study results and limits: Also found in blood were most expanded thyroid clonotypes above 0.001.

This receptor was obtained from a young man with Graves' hyperthyroidism. Material for sequencing was blood. V is TRBV5-6 and J is TRBJ1-4; D is possibly TRBD1 (5 bases). The CDR3 region has the DNA TGTGCCAGCAGCTTGCGGGGGTTTTATGAAAAACTGTTTTTT. The encoded protein is CASSLRGFYEKLFF.